The rows below give T cell receptor beta chains drawn from one sample of a study of cytomegalovirus exposure and HLA in healthy donors. TCRdb keeps only in-frame clones here, not all; method: immunoSEQ multiplex PCR. The sample has a few hundred thousand clones; roughly 89% are singletons. Sequenced sample: PBMCs. The receptors shown here come from a woman aged 18-30 years in good health and CMV-seronegative. The CDR3 runs from the conserved cysteine through the conserved F or W. D genes are given only for firm matches. Where a row states a size, it is once, few, many or the class of an expanded clone; other rows omit it.

v_gene	abundance	d_gene	len	j_gene	CDR3aa	CDR3nt
TRBV6-1	-	-	13	TRBJ1-5	CASSENRDQPQHF	TGTGCCAGCAGTGAAAACAGGGATCAGCCCCAGCATTTT
TRBV11-3	-	-	15	TRBJ1-2	CASSSTPGGDYGYTF	TGTGCCAGCAGCTCCACACCCGGGGGGGACTATGGCTACACCTTC
TRBV4-2	-	TRBD1	16	TRBJ2-5	CASSQDWGTGGETQYF	TGTGCCAGCAGCCAAGATTGGGGGACAGGAGGGGAGACCCAGTACTTC
TRBV30	-	TRBD2	16	TRBJ2-1	CAWSVVRLAGDNEQFF	TGTGCCTGGAGTGTAGTAAGGCTAGCGGGAGACAATGAGCAGTTCTTC
TRBV30	-	TRBD1	16	TRBJ2-3	CAWLGEGQGTTDTQYF	TGTGCCTGGCTTGGGGAGGGACAGGGTACGACAGATACGCAGTATTTT
TRBV7-2	-	TRBD1	17	TRBJ1-2	CASSIKTGIGTFSGYTF	TGTGCCAGCAGCATAAAGACAGGGATCGGGACCTTCTCGGGCTACACCTTC
TRBV6-6	-	TRBD1	15	TRBJ1-2	CASSSRSTGKEGYTF	TGTGCCAGCAGTTCCCGATCGACAGGGAAGGAAGGCTACACCTTC
TRBV10-2	once	TRBD2	16	TRBJ2-7	CASRGLADPSSYEQYF	TGCGCCAGCAGGGGACTAGCGGACCCAAGCTCCTACGAGCAGTACTTC
TRBV5-5	-	-	18	TRBJ2-1	CASSFSGLEAKTYNEQFF	TGTGCCAGCAGCTTCTCAGGGCTCGAAGCGAAGACCTACAATGAGCAGTTCTTC
TRBV14	-	-	12	TRBJ2-7	CASSQLKYEQYF	TGTGCCAGCAGCCAGCTAAAGTACGAGCAGTACTTC
TRBV29-1	-	TRBD2	14	TRBJ2-1	CSVEKLAVYNEQFF	TGCAGCGTTGAAAAGCTAGCGGTTTACAATGAGCAGTTCTTC
TRBV6-5	-	-	13	TRBJ1-5	CASTRRGGQPQHF	TGTGCCAGCACCAGAAGGGGCGGTCAGCCCCAGCATTTT
TRBV6-5	-	-	15	TRBJ1-2	CASSYQGSGNYGYTF	TGTGCCAGCAGTTACCAGGGTTCGGGTAACTATGGCTACACCTTC
TRBV6-6	-	-	14	TRBJ1-4	CASSYGGGEEKLFF	TGTGCCAGCAGTTACGGGGGGGGAGAGGAAAAACTGTTTTTT
TRBV9	-	-	15	TRBJ1-3	CASSVGGQSGNTIYF	TGTGCCAGCAGCGTAGGGGGGCAGTCTGGAAACACCATATATTTT
TRBV4-1	-	TRBD1	14	TRBJ1-4	CASSRDRGSEKLFF	TGCGCCAGCAGCCGAGACAGGGGGAGTGAAAAACTGTTTTTT
TRBV27	-	-	13	TRBJ1-1	CASSLGGTTEAFF	TGTGCCAGCAGTTTAGGGGGGACCACTGAAGCTTTCTTT
TRBV13	-	-	12	TRBJ2-7	CASSPNNYEQYF	TGTGCCAGCAGCCCAAACAACTACGAGCAGTACTTC
TRBV9	-	-	15	TRBJ1-5	CASSVGPGGTQPQHF	TGTGCCAGCAGCGTAGGTCCGGGAGGGACTCAGCCCCAGCATTTT
TRBV11-2	-	-	14	TRBJ2-1	CASSLDGAAPEQFF	TGTGCCAGCAGCTTAGATGGAGCAGCCCCCGAGCAGTTCTTC
TRBV28	-	-	14	TRBJ1-2	CAIHGGGWDYGYTF	TGTGCCATCCATGGGGGGGGCTGGGACTATGGCTACACCTTC
TRBV5-1	-	-	15	TRBJ2-2	CASSSGTLGAGELFF	TGCGCCAGCAGCTCAGGGACTCTGGGGGCCGGGGAGCTGTTTTTT
TRBV28	-	TRBD1	14	TRBJ1-5	CASSKDRVNQPQHF	TGTGCCAGCAGCAAGGACAGGGTCAATCAGCCCCAGCATTTT
TRBV27	-	TRBD1	15	TRBJ2-7	CASSLGQGDSYEQYF	TGTGCCAGCAGTTTGGGGCAGGGGGACTCCTACGAGCAGTACTTC
TRBV27	-	-	14	TRBJ1-1	CASRSQLPNTEAFF	TGTGCCAGCAGGTCACAGCTACCGAACACTGAAGCTTTCTTT
TRBV2	-	TRBD1	16	TRBJ2-1	CASSEPGTGAYNEQFF	TGTGCCAGCAGTGAGCCCGGGACAGGAGCCTACAATGAGCAGTTCTTC
TRBV15	-	TRBD1	16	TRBJ2-7	CATSSPDRGQNYEQYF	TGTGCCACCAGCAGTCCGGACAGGGGACAGAACTACGAGCAGTACTTC
TRBV4-1	-	TRBD1	15	TRBJ2-1	CASSQTGSSYNEQFF	TGCGCCAGCAGCCAGACAGGGAGCTCCTACAATGAGCAGTTCTTC
TRBV9	-	-	15	TRBJ1-1	CASSVGPGLNTEAFF	TGTGCCAGCAGCGTAGGCCCAGGCCTGAACACTGAAGCTTTCTTT
TRBV11-3	-	-	14	TRBJ2-2	CASSFGGMPGELFF	TGTGCCAGCAGCTTCGGAGGCATGCCCGGGGAGCTGTTTTTT
TRBV7-2	-	-	18	TRBJ2-1	CASSRGKGGDSSYNEQFF	TGTGCCAGCAGCCGGGGGAAAGGCGGGGACAGCTCCTACAATGAGCAGTTCTTC
TRBV14	once	-	14	TRBJ2-7	CASSQVRGAGEQYF	TGTGCCAGCAGCCAAGTACGGGGGGCGGGAGAGCAGTACTTC